Shown below are 12 T cell receptor beta chains from a single sample sequenced in a study of blood T cell repertoires in COVID-19. The repertoire was sequenced with immunoSEQ multiplex PCR; TCRdb's copy has only in-frame clones and lacks some. The sample yields roughly 400,000 clones, roughly 90% seen once. What was sequenced was PBMCs or T cells enriched from blood (not recorded which). These receptors were taken from a woman aged 40 to 50 with acute COVID-19.

In this sample, this clone turned up a few times. The chain carries TRBV11-3 and TRBJ1-5; D is uncertain. Germline CDR1 reads SGHNT; CDR2 reads YENEEA. V was cut by 5 bases and J by 1 base, with 6 bases left in between. The CDR3 spans 13 residues. The DNA of the CDR3 is TGTGCCAGCAGCGATCAGAGCAATCAGCCCCAGCATTTT. Protein sequence: CASSDQSNQPQHF.

The V and J genes are TRBV30 and TRBJ1-2, with 9 nucleotides matching TRBD1. CDR1 is GTSNPN, CDR2 SVGIG, per germline (reference sequence). With 1 base clipped from V and 6 bases from J, the junction kept 15 bases outside the gene matches. The CDR3 is 17 residues long. In DNA, the CDR3 is TGTGCCTGGAGTGCGACCACCGGGACAGGGCGGAGGAATGGCTACACCTTC. Its translation: CAWSATTGTGRRNGYTF.

For the CDR3, the DNA is TGTGCCAGCAGTTCAGGGGGCGTCCAGCCCCAGCATTTT. This sequence encodes CASSSGGVQPQHF. The chain carries TRBV12-3 or TRBV12-4 and TRBJ1-5; 8 positions match TRBD1. The trim removed 4 bases at V and 7 bases at J, leaving 3 bases unmatched. The CDR3 loop spans 13 amino acids.

The chain couples TRBV5-1 to TRBJ2-7; D is possibly TRBD1 (6 bases). Germline CDR1 reads SGHRS; CDR2 reads YFSETQ. V lost 0 bases to trimming and J lost 5 bases, with 12 bases between them. The CDR3 loop spans 14 amino acids. CDR3 in amino acids: CASSLGGQPNEQYF. The CDR3 region has the DNA TGCGCCAGCAGCTTGGGAGGACAGCCGAACGAGCAGTACTTC.

The chain couples TRBV9 to TRBJ2-1; D is perhaps TRBD1 (6 bases). The CDR3 spans 15 residues. Germline CDR1 and CDR2: SGDLS and YYNGEE. Trimming pared 6 bases from V and 0 bases from J, leaving 13 bases between. The CDR3 nucleotides read TGTGCCAGCAACAGGGACACGAGCTCCTACAATGAGCAGTTCTTC. Translated, it gives CASNRDTSSYNEQFF.

This rearrangement joins TRBV29-1 to TRBJ1-2; D is perhaps TRBD1 (6 bases). The ends were cut back, 7 bases at V and 8 bases at J, with 20 bases in the middle. There are 13 residues in the CDR3. Per the germline V gene, CDR1 is SQVTM and CDR2 is ANQGSEA. The CDR3 sequence is CSGATGGAKGYTF. The CDR3 nucleotides are TGCAGCGGGGCGACCGGGGGGGCGAAGGGCTACACCTTC.

The chain joins TRBV5-6 to TRBJ1-2; no firm D call. Trimming pared 1 base from V and 7 bases from J, leaving 14 bases between. Germline CDR1 is SGHDT and CDR2 is YYEEEE. The length of the CDR3 is 14 residues. The CDR3 DNA sequence: TGTGCCAGCAGCTTGCAACGGAGATTTGGTGGCTACACCTTC. Translation: CASSLQRRFGGYTF.

The chain combines TRBV2 with TRBJ2-1, with D maybe TRBD2 (6 bases). Germline V gene data show CDR1 as SNHLY and CDR2 as FYNNEI. V dropped 4 bases and J dropped 7 bases, with 17 bases sitting between them. This CDR3 contains 15 residues. CDR3 nucleotide sequence: TGTGCCAGCAGTGTTGGGTTCGGAGGGACGAATGAGCAGTTCTTC. Translated, it gives CASSVGFGGTNEQFF.

The J gene is TRBJ1-2, the V gene TRBV20-1, with 7 bases fitting TRBD1. Germline V gives CDR1 DFQATT, CDR2 SNEGSKA (reference sequence). V was pared by 3 bases and J by 2 bases, with 3 bases of the junction left unmatched. The CDR3 runs to 13 residues. As DNA, the CDR3 is TGCAGTGCTAGTGGGACAGAGAACTATGGCTACACCTTC. Amino acids: CSASGTENYGYTF.

In DNA, the CDR3 is TGTGCCAGCAGCCAAGACGACAGGTGGACTTCTGGAAACACCATATATTTT. Translated: CASSQDDRWTSGNTIYF. V and J are TRBV4-2 and TRBJ1-3, with D perhaps matching TRBD1 (6 bases). Germline loops: CDR1 LGHNA, CDR2 YNFKEQ. Trimming stripped 0 bases from V and 1 base from J, with 13 bases between. The CDR3 has 17 amino acids.

This sequence joins TRBV6-5 and TRBJ1-2, with 9 bases identical to TRBD1. The J segment lost 2 bases and the V segment lost 7 bases, leaving 2 bases of the junction unmatched. The length of the CDR3 is 13 residues. In germline, CDR1 is MNHEY, CDR2 SVGAGI. The CDR3 protein is CASNGQGNYGYTF. DNA for the CDR3: TGTGCCAGCAACGGACAGGGGAACTATGGCTACACCTTC.

Of note for this clone: This same CDR3 is encoded by further DNA sequences in the sample. The genes are TRBV15 and TRBJ1-2, with D unclear. V lost 0 bases and J 5 bases, leaving 4 bases between the germline ends. The CDR3 is 12 residues long. Germline CDR1 is LNHNV and CDR2 is YYDKDF (reference sequence). This CDR3 reads CATSRDSYGYTF. Here the CDR3 DNA reads TGTGCCACCAGCAGAGACAGTTATGGCTACACCTTC.